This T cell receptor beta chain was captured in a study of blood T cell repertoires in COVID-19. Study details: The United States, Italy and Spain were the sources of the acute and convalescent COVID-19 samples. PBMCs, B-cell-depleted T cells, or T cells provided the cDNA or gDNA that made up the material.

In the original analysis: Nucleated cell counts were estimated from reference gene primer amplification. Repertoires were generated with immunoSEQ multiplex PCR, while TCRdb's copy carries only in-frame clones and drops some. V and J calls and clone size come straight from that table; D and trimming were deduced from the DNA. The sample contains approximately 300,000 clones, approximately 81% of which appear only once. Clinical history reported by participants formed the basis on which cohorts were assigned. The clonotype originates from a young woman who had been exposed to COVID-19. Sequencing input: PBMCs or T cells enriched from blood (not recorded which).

CDR3: CASSPTTGGTEAFF. The CDR3 DNA sequence: TGTGCCAGCAGCCCGACCACAGGGGGCACTGAAGCTTTCTTT. This chain uses TRBV7-3 with TRBJ1-1; 8 bases are a match to TRBD1. J was trimmed by 4 bases and V by 5 bases; bases with no gene match: 6. Germline CDR1 is SGHTA and CDR2 is FQGTGA. The CDR3 loop spans 14 amino acids.